The clone carrying this TCR beta chain occurred a few times. Its antigen is still unknown. The CDR3 has 19 residues. Germline V lookup: CDR1 DFQATT, CDR2 SNEGSKA (reference sequence). The V segment lost 4 bases and the J segment 1 base; nucleotides outside the gene matches: 14. Thyroid ultrasound and orbital computed tomography, with clinical symptoms and serum thyroxine and TRAb, informed diagnoses. Fresh 10 ml peripheral blood yielded PBMCs. The sample originates from a study of T cells in Graves' hyperthyroidism and ophthalmopathy. The TCR beta CDR3 regions underwent amplification using RNA transcripts as the source. The primer set for the first-round RT-PCR of the TCR CDR3 was HTBI. A single record per CDR3 protein comes from TCRdb applying MiXCR to the multiplex PCR reads. The table lists a few hundred thousand distinct CDR3 sequences, about 17% of them singletons, with around 58% in the top ten.

Broader study findings: Onset of ophthalmopathy came a median approximately 6.5 months after the model predicted it. Ophthalmopathy was distinguished from stable hyperthyroidism by 13 V-J signatures.

This clonotype was sampled from a woman aged 60-75 years with Graves' ophthalmopathy. Sequencing was carried out using blood. The chain has TRBV20-1 and TRBJ2-6, with 9 bases lining up with TRBD1. The CDR3 is CSATLAPGQGVSGANVLTF. The CDR3 bases are TGCAGTGCTACCCTCGCGCCGGGACAGGGCGTATCTGGGGCCAACGTCCTGACTTTC.